The clone carrying this TCR beta chain was seen a few times. The antigen remains undetermined. The germline CDR1 and CDR2 sequences are ENHRY and SYGVKD. The CDR3 consists of 18 residues. After removal of 0 bases from V and 2 bases from J, the junction contained 10 bases not matched to a gene. TCRbeta library construction was performed incorporating unique molecular identifiers. One entry per CDR3 protein results from TCRdb running MiXCR on the PCR reads. Of 800,000 to 1,000,000 distinct CDR3 sequences listed, about 29% are singletons. These data come from a study of T-cell reconstitution after alpha-beta-depleted transplantation in children. Study results and limitations: For some patients, TCRbeta diversity was high at day 60 because of recipient T cells and thymic progenitors that survived. Newly produced T cells mostly accounted for T-cell counts and diversity one year post-transplant.

This chain joins TRBV10-3 and TRBJ2-3; 8 bases line up with TRBD2. This receptor was taken from a boy under two years old who had a stem cell transplant for SCID, so the T cells may come from the graft donor. This sample comprised PBMCs, mostly from graft donor cells, obtained 360 days after TCRalphabeta/CD19-depleted stem cell transplant. The CDR3 loop is CAISESKSLAGITDTQYF. The CDR3 region has the DNA TGTGCCATCAGTGAGTCGAAGAGTCTAGCGGGTATCACAGATACGCAGTATTTT.